This T cell receptor beta chain originates from a study of response to subunit inactivated influenza vaccine (dated by TCRdb to between 2017 and 2018). Turning to the overall study: To follow how T cells responded to a trivalent subunit inactivated influenza vaccine, the researchers relied on deep quantitative profiling of the T cell receptor repertoire. The paper as a whole reports these results and caveats: The authors proposed that each seasonal influenza vaccination may bring in only a limited number of new T cells.

Points on this clonotype: What this receptor recognizes is not known. Base qualities are not at hand, and no much larger clone is one base apart.

The library was obtained by RT-PCR. Sequencing was performed on an Illumina HiSeq 2500. The public reads were reprocessed in TCRdb via fastp at Q25 and MiXCR, keeping in-frame beta chains. Each entry merges the rows of one CDR3 protein and shows their most common DNA and genes. This sample holds approximately 480,000 distinct CDR3 sequences; 9.5% to 12% were observed only once. Approximately 12% of the sample lies in the top ten. Per the publication, the time point label means: around 42 days after influenza vaccine administration. Here V drops 5 bases and J drops 1 base, and the junction holds 12 bases not matched to any gene. Taken from the germline V gene (reference sequence), the CDR1 and CDR2 loops are MNHEY and SMNVEV. From cysteine to phenylalanine, the CDR3 is 19 amino acids long. Solely the CDR3 DNA is kept, with 57 bases framed from the first base.

The TCR originated in a man aged 50 to 60 who received an inactivated influenza vaccine. Donor details come from another sample of the same person, matched by shared clones. This specimen was PBMCs from blood, taken about 40 days after vaccination. Recombination connected TRBV27 to TRBJ2-2; TRBD1 lines up with 11 middle nucleotides. The CDR3 in this case is CASSPLNPGTGGNTGELFF. The sequence in DNA is TGTGCCAGCAGTCCACTAAACCCCGGGACAGGGGGGAACACCGGGGAGCTGTTTTTT.